This T cell receptor beta chain was profiled in a study of blood T cell repertoires in COVID-19 (dated by TCRdb to the early 2020s). Regarding the study in general: Samples from collaborators originated in the United States, Italy and Spain and spanned both the acute and convalescent phases of COVID-19. Deeply sampled blood TCRbeta repertoires from subjects exposed to, actively infected with, or recovered from COVID-19 were included in the dataset. The samples were drawn from two sources: the first 160 participants of the ongoing ImmuneRACE study, and fewer than 1,500 subjects contributed by 6 global collaborators. Where HLA class I and class II types were available, the types were taken from metadata supplied by the sample provider, not from assay-based typing. The repertoires were released in a freely available public database intended as a resource for research on the immune response to SARS-CoV-2. The material from the prospective study consisted of cDNA or gDNA derived from T cells, B-cell-depleted T cells, or PBMCs. Nearly every sample came with metadata listing a de-identified subject ID, COVID-19 status, age in years and sex.

TCRbeta CDR3 regions were amplified from genomic DNA using the immunoSEQ Assay, a bias-controlled multiplex PCR. The authors processed their data as follows. Nucleated cell counts per sample were estimated from amplification of reference gene primers within the assay. To quantify the absolute abundance of each unique TCRbeta CDR3 rearrangement, sequence reads were collapsed and filtered. For each sample, productive Simpson clonality was calculated by taking the square root of Simpson's diversity index across productive rearrangements. The source is immuneACCESS, and TCRdb retained only in-frame sequences with V and J called. Part of the clones is not carried over; for the studies checked, unresolved V genes explain less than half of this, and the remainder is unexplained. The V and J calls and clone size come from that table; D and trimming were worked out from the DNA. Here the sample has roughly 130,000 clones; around nine tenths occur a single time. The ten biggest clones cover roughly 10% of the sample.

The study at large found these results: How much clinical and demographic metadata was included differed by source and by participant, and the metadata was provided uncurated.

This clone was found once. Which antigen it targets is not known. Base-call qualities are not available, and no considerably larger clone is one nucleotide away. Taken from the germline V gene, the CDR1 and CDR2 loops are SGDLS and YYNGEE. The germline ends are 9 bases apart after V is trimmed by 6 bases and J by 2 bases. Including cysteine and phenylalanine, the CDR3 has 14 amino acids. Only the CDR3 part of the read is kept: 42 bases, read in frame from the first base. Whole blood was collected in K2EDTA tubes by collaborating institutions according to the institutions' own protocols. For TCRbeta analysis, collaborators shipped samples as frozen whole blood, isolated PBMCs, or DNA extracted from either of those sample types.

The chain is assembled from TRBV9 and TRBJ2-6; the D gene is possibly TRBD2, with 5 bases matching. The source is a man aged 55 to 70 with active or convalescent COVID-19. Sample: peripheral blood. In nucleotides, the sequence is TGTGCCAGCACCGGAGGTACTGGGGCCAACGTCCTGACTTTC. Its protein reads: CASTGGTGANVLTF.